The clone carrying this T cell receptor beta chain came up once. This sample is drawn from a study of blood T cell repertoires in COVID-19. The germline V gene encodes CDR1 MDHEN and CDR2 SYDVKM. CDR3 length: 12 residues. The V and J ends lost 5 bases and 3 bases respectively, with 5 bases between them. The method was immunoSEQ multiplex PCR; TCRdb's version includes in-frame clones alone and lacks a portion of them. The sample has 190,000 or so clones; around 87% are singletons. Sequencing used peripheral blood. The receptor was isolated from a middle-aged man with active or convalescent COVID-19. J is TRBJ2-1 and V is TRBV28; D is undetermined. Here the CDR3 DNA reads TGTGCCAGCAGTCCAAACTACAATGAGCAGTTCTTC. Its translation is CASSPNYNEQFF. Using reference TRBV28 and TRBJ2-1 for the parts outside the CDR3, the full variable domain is DVKVTQSSRYLVKRTGEKVFLECVQDMDHENMFWYRQDPGLGLRLIYFSYDVKMKEKGDIPEGYSVSREKKERFSLILESASTNQTSMYLCASSPNYNEQFFGPGTRLTVL.